This T cell receptor beta chain comes out of a study of blood T cell repertoires in COVID-19. Study overall: Some COVID-19 samples were acute and others convalescent; all came from the United States, Italy and Spain.

Authors' analysis steps: Nucleated cell counts were estimated from reference gene primer amplification. This table comes from immunoSEQ multiplex PCR, and its TCRdb copy is limited to in-frame clones, with some not included. V and J calls and clone size are as listed in that table; D and trimming were resolved from the DNA. The profile covers 150,000 to 200,000 clones, with roughly 84% appearing a single time and 13% taken by the ten largest. Across 24 US areas, participants ranged in age from about 18 to 100 years. Donors of Cohort 3 who recovered were those that had two negative PCRs, clearance, or symptom resolution. Germline V gene data show CDR1 as LNHDA and CDR2 as SQIVND (reference sequence). The V gene lost 8 bases and the J gene lost 1 base, with 8 bases spanning the gap. CDR3 size: 12 residues. This clone was found once.

The clonotype originates from a woman aged 60-75 years who had recovered from COVID-19. The sequenced sample consisted of PBMCs or T cells enriched from blood (not recorded which). V usage is TRBV19 and J usage is TRBJ1-1; unclear D gene. Here the CDR3 DNA reads TGTGCCAGTTTTCGCGGGAACACTGAAGCTTTCTTT. Amino acids: CASFRGNTEAFF.